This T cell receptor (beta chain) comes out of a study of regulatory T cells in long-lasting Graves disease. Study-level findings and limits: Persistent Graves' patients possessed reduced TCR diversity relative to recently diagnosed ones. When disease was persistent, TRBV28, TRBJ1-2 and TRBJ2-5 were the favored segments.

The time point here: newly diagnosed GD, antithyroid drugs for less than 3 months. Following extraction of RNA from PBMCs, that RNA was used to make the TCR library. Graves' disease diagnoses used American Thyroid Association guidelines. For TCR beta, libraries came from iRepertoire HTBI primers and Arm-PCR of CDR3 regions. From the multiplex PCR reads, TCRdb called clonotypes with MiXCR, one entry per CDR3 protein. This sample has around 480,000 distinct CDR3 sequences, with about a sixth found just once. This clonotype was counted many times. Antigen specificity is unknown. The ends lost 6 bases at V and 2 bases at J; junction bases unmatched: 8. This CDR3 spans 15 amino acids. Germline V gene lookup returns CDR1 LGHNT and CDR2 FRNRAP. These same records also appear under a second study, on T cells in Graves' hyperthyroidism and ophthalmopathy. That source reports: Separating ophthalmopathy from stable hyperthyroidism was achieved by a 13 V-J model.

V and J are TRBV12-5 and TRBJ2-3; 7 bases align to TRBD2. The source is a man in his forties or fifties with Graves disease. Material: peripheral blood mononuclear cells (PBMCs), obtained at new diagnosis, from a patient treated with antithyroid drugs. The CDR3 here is CASGWRGTITDTQYF. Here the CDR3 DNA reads TGTGCTAGTGGGTGGCGGGGGACCATCACAGATACGCAGTATTTT.